A selection of T cell receptor beta chains follows, all from one sample in a study of T-cell reconstitution after alpha-beta-depleted transplantation in children. TCRdb itself ran the PCR reads through MiXCR, one entry per CDR3 protein. The sample includes roughly 500,000 distinct CDR3 sequences, approximately 20% of them seen just once. The input for sequencing was PBMCs from the stem cell graft donor, taken from the stem cell graft. The source is a human donor who donated a stem cell graft to a child with acute lymphoblastic leukemia. CDR3s include the opening cysteine and the closing phenylalanine or tryptophan. The order of the fields is V gene, clone size, J gene, D gene, CDR3 DNA, CDR3 protein. D genes are given only for firm matches. Part of the rows lack a size; the others show once, few, many or a class for expanded clones.

>TRBV24-1|few|TRBJ2-1|.
TGTGCCACCAGTGATTCCCCTTCAAGGGGCTCCTACAATGAGCAGTTCTTC
CATSDSPSRGSYNEQFF
>TRBV20-1|few|TRBJ2-7|.
TGCAGTGCTACCTGGGCTTCGGCCGAGCAGTACTTC
CSATWASAEQYF
>TRBV10-3|.|TRBJ2-1|.
TGTGCCATCAGTAGGGCAGGGGCAATCTACAATGAGCAGTTCTTC
CAISRAGAIYNEQFF
>TRBV30|.|TRBJ2-5|.
TGTGCCTGGAGTAGGGTCAGCCAAGAGACCCAGTACTTC
CAWSRVSQETQYF
>TRBV27|.|TRBJ2-4|.
TGTGCCAGCACCGCAGCGGGCCTCAAAAACATTCAGTACTTC
CASTAAGLKNIQYF
>TRBV20-1|.|TRBJ2-3|TRBD2
TGCAGTGCTAGAGGCCGGATACTAGCGGGAGTGGCCATTGGGCAGTATTTT
CSARGRILAGVAIGQYF
>TRBV5-1|.|TRBJ2-5|.
TGCGCCAGCAGCTTGGCTAGCGAAAGGGGTGGAGAGACCCAGTACTTC
CASSLASERGGETQYF
>TRBV7-6|few|TRBJ2-7|.
TGTGCCAGCAGCTCCACTTCTCCCTACGAGCAGTACTTC
CASSSTSPYEQYF
>TRBV11-2|few|TRBJ2-1|TRBD2
TGTGCCAGCAGCTCCTTTAGCGGGAGGGGGTACAATGAGCAGTTCTTC
CASSSFSGRGYNEQFF
>TRBV27|.|TRBJ2-1|.
TGTGCCAGCAGTTTATACAGGACACCTTACAATGAGCAGTTCTTC
CASSLYRTPYNEQFF
>TRBV12-3/TRBV12-4|.|TRBJ2-1|TRBD1
TGTGCCAGCATTAGACAGGGACACAATGAGCAGTTCTTC
CASIRQGHNEQFF
>TRBV20-1|.|TRBJ2-7|.
TGCAGTGCTAGGAGGGCGAGCTCCTACGAGCAGTACTTC
CSARRASSYEQYF
>TRBV19|few|TRBJ1-5|TRBD1
TGTGCCAGTACTATGGCGGGACAGCCCAATCAGCCCCAGCATTTT
CASTMAGQPNQPQHF
>TRBV15|.|TRBJ1-2|TRBD1
TGTGCCACCAGCGCATACAGGGGGGATGGCTACACCTTC
CATSAYRGDGYTF
>TRBV5-1|few|TRBJ2-7|.
TGCGCCAGCGGACGGGTTGTCGACGAGCAGTACTTC
CASGRVVDEQYF
>TRBV4-2|.|TRBJ1-1|.
TGTGCCAGCAGCCAAGATAACAGGAACACTGAAGCTTTCTTT
CASSQDNRNTEAFF
>TRBV5-1|.|TRBJ2-1|.
TGCGCCAGCAGCTTGGTTGGTAGCGGTTCCTACAATGAGCAGTTCTTC
CASSLVGSGSYNEQFF
>TRBV20-1|.|TRBJ1-2|.
TGCAGTGCCCCCAGGGTTATCCCCCCTTATGGCTACACCTTC
CSAPRVIPPYGYTF
>TRBV5-1|many|TRBJ2-7|TRBD2
TGCGCCAGCAGTTGGACTAGCGGGTACGAGCAGTACTTC
CASSWTSGYEQYF
>TRBV7-9|few|TRBJ1-1|TRBD1
TGTGCCAGCAGCCCCGGGACAGGAGTGAACACTGAAGCTTTCTTT
CASSPGTGVNTEAFF
>TRBV12-3/TRBV12-4|once|TRBJ2-7|.
TGTGCCATCTGTTTGCTGGGACTGCAGCAAATTCCGGCCAACGGACTGTACTTC
CAICLLGLQQIPANGLYF
>TRBV5-1|.|TRBJ1-1|.
TGCGCCAGCAGCGCCCGACAGAGGAACACTGAAGCTTTCTTT
CASSARQRNTEAFF
>TRBV20-1|few|TRBJ2-5|TRBD2
TGCAGTTCCCCCAAGGGCGGGAGTCCCCAAGAGACCCAGTACTTC
CSSPKGGSPQETQYF
>TRBV20-1|.|TRBJ2-7|TRBD2
TGCAGTGCTTACTCTAGCGGGAGGGCAAGGACCGAGCAGTACTTC
CSAYSSGRARTEQYF
>TRBV27|.|TRBJ1-5|.
TGTGCCAGCAGGGGAGCCAATAGCAATCAGCCCCAGCATTTT
CASRGANSNQPQHF
>TRBV7-9|few|TRBJ1-5|.
TGTGCCAGCAGCTTAGACGCTCAGCCCCAGCATTTT
CASSLDAQPQHF
>TRBV7-9|few|TRBJ2-3|.
TGTGCCAGCAGCTTAGAACGGAACAGCACAGATACGCAGTATTTT
CASSLERNSTDTQYF
>TRBV11-1|.|TRBJ2-1|TRBD2
TGTGCCAGCGCTTACCGGCAGCGGGAGTACAATGAGCAGTTCTTC
CASAYRQREYNEQFF